Following are 6 T cell receptor beta chains from one sample sequenced in a study of post-analysis software for immune sequencing data. Whole-study results and caveats: TRBV segments more frequent in patients than in controls numbered roughly 5 and included TRBV5-6, TRBV5-1 and TRBV20-1.

These TCRs' antigens remain unknown. Sequencing libraries made from TCR beta cDNA carried unique molecular identifiers. TCRdb independently ran MiXCR on the PCR reads; one entry per CDR3 protein. This sample has fewer than 700,000 distinct CDR3 sequences, with roughly 45% found just once. Sequencing input: blood. These receptors all stem from a girl between 5 and 17 years old with multiple sclerosis.

The chain has TRBV28 and TRBJ2-1; 9 positions agree with TRBD1. The CDR3 length is 15 residues. The germline V gene has CDR1 MDHEN and CDR2 SYDVKM. Germline trimming cut 5 bases from V and 8 bases from J; bases unmatched to any gene: 10. As DNA, the CDR3 is TGTGCCAGCAGTAACCCGGGACAGGGTTTCGATGAGCAGTTCTTC. Translation gives CASSNPGQGFDEQFF.

The chain recombines TRBV5-5 with TRBJ2-7; D gene uncertain. The DNA end favors TRBJ2-5, so the J call may be wrong. Germline V gives CDR1 SGHKS, CDR2 YYEKEE (reference sequence). The CDR3 contains 11 residues. The CDR3 loop is CASSRRWTQYF. The CDR3 DNA sequence: TGTGCCAGCAGCCGAAGGTGGACCCAGTACTTC.

The CDR3 spells CASSSDRAQTHTEAFF. Here the CDR3 DNA reads TGTGCCAGCAGCTCAGACCGGGCCCAAACCCACACTGAAGCTTTCTTT. The rearrangement uses TRBV7-9 and TRBJ1-1, with unresolved D. There are 16 residues in the CDR3. Trimming cost V 4 bases and J 3 bases, with 18 bases left between them. Per the germline V gene, CDR1 is SEHNR and CDR2 is FQNEAQ (reference sequence).

This CDR3 reads CASIPGGAGYTF. The CDR3, as DNA: TGTGCCAGCATCCCAGGGGGAGCTGGCTACACCTTC. The chain is built from TRBV2 and TRBJ1-2; 7 positions match TRBD1. V shed 7 bases, J shed 7 bases, and the junction held 6 bases outside the gene matches. CDR3 length: 12 amino acids. The germline gives CDR1 SNHLY, CDR2 FYNNEI.

The chain has TRBV20-1 and TRBJ1-4; perhaps TRBD1 as D (5 bases). Germline V gene data show CDR1 as DFQATT and CDR2 as SNEGSKA (reference sequence). This CDR3 has 13 residues. In DNA, the CDR3 is TGCAGCGTTCGGGGACCGTTTAATGAAAAACTGTTTTTT. Encoded protein: CSVRGPFNEKLFF.

The rearrangement links TRBV3-1 to TRBJ2-7, with a possible D match to TRBD1 (6 bases). The V end lost 1 base, the J end lost 0 bases, and 10 bases lay between the germline ends. The germline gives CDR1 LGHDT, CDR2 YNNKEL (reference sequence). The CDR3 extends over 15 amino acids. CDR3 in DNA: TGTGCCAGCAGCCAAGCAGGGGTCGGCTCCTACGAGCAGTACTTC. Protein sequence: CASSQAGVGSYEQYF.